Below are 20 T cell receptor beta chains sequenced from a single sample in a study of cytomegalovirus exposure and HLA in healthy donors (dated by TCRdb to about 2017). Libraries were built with the immunoSEQ multiplex PCR assay. The multiplex PCR relied on a mix of 60 forward primers for TCR Vbeta segments and 13 reverse primers for TCR Jbeta segments. TCRdb retrieved this table from immuneACCESS and kept in-frame rearrangements only. Not all clones are present; in checked studies, unresolved V genes account for under half, and no reason is known for the remainder. This sample is represented by 150,000 to 200,000 clones; over 9.5% of them were singletons. The top ten clones comprise approximately 8.4% of the sample. Sequencing was carried out using PBMCs. The source is a man between 50 and 59 years old in good health and CMV-seropositive.

The chain uses TRBV14 and TRBJ2-3, with TRBD2 matching 12 bases. The CDR3 is 15 residues long. CDR1 is SGHDN and CDR2 is FVKESK in the germline V gene. Trimming removed 2 bases from V and 6 bases from J; junction bases left unmatched: 3. This CDR3 reads CASSQRGTSGDTQYF. CDR3 nucleotides: TGTGCCAGCAGCCAAAGGGGGACTAGCGGGGATACGCAGTATTTT.

This clone was counted between two and nine times. This sequence joins TRBV18 and TRBJ2-7; 7 nucleotides line up with TRBD2. The CDR3 spans 14 residues. Germline CDR1 is KGHSH and CDR2 is LQKENI. V was pared by 1 base and J by 2 bases, with 2 bases of the junction left unmatched. The CDR3 region has the DNA TGTGCCAGCTCACCACGGGAGGGGACCTACGAGCAGTACGTC. Its translation: CASSPREGTYEQYV.

This rearrangement joins TRBV7-2 to TRBJ2-2, with 11 bases identical to TRBD1. CDR3 length: 15 amino acids. Germline assignment: CDR1 SGHTA and CDR2 FQGNSA. With V trimmed by 7 bases and J by 2 bases, 3 bases remained unmatched. CDR3 bases: TGTGCCAGCACTCGGACAGGGGGCAACACCGGGGAGCTGTTTTTT. Residues: CASTRTGGNTGELFF.

This clone was detected a few times. The chain recombines TRBV11-2 with TRBJ2-7; the match to TRBD1 covers 7 bases. Germline CDR1 is SGHAT and CDR2 is FQNNGV. The CDR3 is 14 residues long. V shed 5 bases, J shed 5 bases, and the junction held 9 bases outside the gene matches. The CDR3 sequence: CASSPSTGTHEQYF. The CDR3 DNA is TGTGCCAGCAGCCCATCGACAGGGACCCACGAGCAGTACTTC. The full variable domain, with the rest looked up from reference TRBV11-2 and TRBJ2-7, is EAGVAQSPRYKIIEKRQSVAFWCNPISGHATLYWYQQILGQGPKLLIQFQNNGVVDDSQLPKDRFSAERLKGVDSTLKIQPAKLEDSAVYLCASSPSTGTHEQYFGPGTRLTVT.

For this clone: This sample also contains other DNA sequences that code for the same CDR3. This chain links TRBV18 with TRBJ1-2; 7 nucleotides agree with TRBD1. The ends lost 6 bases at V and 3 bases at J; junction bases unmatched: 4. The CDR3 extends over 13 amino acids. From germline, CDR1 is KGHSH and CDR2 LQKENI. CDR3 in amino acids: CASSLDRDYGYTF. The DNA of the CDR3 is TGTGCCAGCTCTCTAGACAGGGACTATGGCTACACCTTC.

Concerning this clone itself: At one end, the junction sequence differs from germline, possibly due to a read error. The chain is built from TRBV27 and TRBJ2-3, with TRBD1 as a possible D gene (6 bases). The germline V gene encodes CDR1 MNHEY and CDR2 SMNVEV (reference sequence). CDR3 length equals 15 residues. The CDR3 sequence is CASTLRGFREDTQYF. In DNA form, the CDR3 reads TGTGCCAGCACTTTAAGGGGGTTTAGGGAAGATACGCAGTATTTT.

This clone was seen a handful of times. The V call is TRBV30, the J call TRBJ2-7; a possible D gene is TRBD1 (6 bases). V lost 4 bases and J lost 5, with 15 bases in between. CDR3 size: 13 residues. Germline V lookup: CDR1 GTSNPN, CDR2 SVGIG (reference sequence). CDR3: CAWKQGGLHEQYF. For the CDR3, the DNA is TGTGCCTGGAAACAGGGTGGACTCCACGAGCAGTACTTC.

The CDR3 DNA sequence: TGCAGTGCCCTTATCGGTGGCTACACCTTC. Translation: CSALIGGYTF. J is TRBJ1-2 and V is TRBV20-1; unclear D gene. Trimming removed 6 bases at V and 7 bases at J, with 9 bases between. This CDR3 spans 10 amino acids. The germline V gene encodes CDR1 DFQATT and CDR2 SNEGSKA (reference sequence).

This clone was seen only a few times. The chain has TRBV28 and TRBJ1-5; 9 nucleotides line up with TRBD1. Unmatched junction bases numbered 12, after V lost 5 bases and J lost 7 bases. Germline CDR1 MDHEN, CDR2 SYDVKM. The CDR3 extends over 16 amino acids. The CDR3 bases are TGTGCCAGCAGTCCCTCGGAAGGACAGGGGAGCCAGCCCCAGCATTTT. This gives the protein CASSPSEGQGSQPQHF. The full variable domain, in which reference TRBV28 and TRBJ1-5 provide the parts outside the CDR3, is DVKVTQSSRYLVKRTGEKVFLECVQDMDHENMFWYRQDPGLGLRLIYFSYDVKMKEKGDIPEGYSVSREKKERFSLILESASTNQTSMYLCASSPSEGQGSQPQHFGDGTRLSIL.

A remark on this clone: One end of the junction is discordant with germline, which a read error may explain. The chain uses TRBV5-6 and TRBJ1-2; perhaps TRBD1 as D (5 bases). The CDR3 is 14 residues long. Germline values: CDR1 SGHDT, CDR2 YYEEEE. This CDR3 is CASSSGKGINGYTF. The DNA for the CDR3 is TGTGCTAGCAGCTCAGGGAAAGGGATAAATGGCTACACCTTC.

The chain combines TRBV19 with TRBJ2-2; 7 positions agree with TRBD1. V was pared by 8 bases and J by 7 bases, with 10 bases of the junction left unmatched. Germline CDR1 is LNHDA and CDR2 is SQIVND (reference sequence). The CDR3 totals 14 residues. The CDR3 region is CASGTGTAYGELFF. CDR3 in DNA: TGTGCCAGTGGAACCGGGACAGCCTACGGGGAGCTGTTTTTT.

This clone has just a few counts. The rearrangement joins TRBV13 to TRBJ2-3; 8 nucleotides line up with TRBD1. The CDR3 contains 15 residues. Germline lookup yields CDR1 PRHDT and CDR2 FYEKMQ (reference sequence). V shed 3 bases and J 4 bases; nucleotides not matched to a gene: 6. The CDR3, as DNA: TGTGCCAGCAGCTTCCAGGGGGCGTTGGCAGATACGCAGTATTTT. Protein: CASSFQGALADTQYF.

This clone was observed a handful of times. The rearrangement uses TRBV28 and TRBJ2-7; no definite D call. CDR1 is MDHEN and CDR2 is SYDVKM in the germline V gene. The CDR3 covers 12 residues. Trimming took 5 bases from V and 7 from J, leaving 12 bases between them. The CDR3 DNA reads as TGTGCCAGCAGTGACCCGATTGGGGAGCAGTACGTC. As protein: CASSDPIGEQYV.

This clone appeared a few times. This chain links TRBV19 with TRBJ1-2; 8 bases are shared with TRBD1. The CDR3 covers 13 residues. From germline, CDR1 is LNHDA and CDR2 SQIVND (reference sequence). With 9 bases clipped from V and 4 bases from J, the junction kept 7 bases outside the gene matches. The CDR3 bases are TGTGCCAGCCAGGGGGCGTGGAGCTATGGCTACACCTTC. Residues: CASQGAWSYGYTF. The complete variable domain, with remaining parts taken from reference TRBV19 and TRBJ1-2, reads DGGITQSPKYLFRKEGQNVTLSCEQNLNHDAMYWYRQDPGQGLRLIYYSQIVNDFQKGDIAEGYSVSREKKESFPLTVTSAQKNPTAFYLCASQGAWSYGYTFGSGTRLTVV.

V gene TRBV18 combines with J gene TRBJ2-3, with TRBD2 matching over 14 bases. Germline V gene data show CDR1 as KGHSH and CDR2 as LQKENI. After removal of 0 bases from V and 4 bases from J, the junction contained 0 bases not matched to a gene. The CDR3 length is 16 residues. The chain's CDR3 is CASSPPGLAGADTQYF. CDR3 DNA sequence: TGTGCCAGCTCACCACCGGGACTAGCGGGGGCAGATACGCAGTATTTT. Combining the CDR3 with reference TRBV18 and TRBJ2-3 gives the whole variable domain NAGVMQNPRHLVRRRGQEARLRCSPMKGHSHVYWYRQLPEEGLKFMVYLQKENIIDESGMPKERFSAEFPKEGPSILRIQQVVRGDSAAYFCASSPPGLAGADTQYFGPGTRLTVL.

This clone was counted between two and nine times. This chain links TRBV5-6 with TRBJ1-3, with 9 bases identical to TRBD1. Losses at the gene ends were 4 bases for V and 9 bases for J; bases not matched to a gene: 11. The CDR3 has 15 amino acids. The germline gives CDR1 SGHDT, CDR2 YYEEEE. CDR3 protein: CASSATGTGSSTIYF. CDR3 in DNA: TGTGCCAGCAGCGCTACCGGGACAGGGTCCAGCACCATATATTTT.

This clone was seen only a few times. The chain carries TRBV11-3 and TRBJ2-7, with 7 bases fitting TRBD2. Germline loops: CDR1 SGHNT, CDR2 YENEEA. The CDR3 covers 16 residues. The V and J ends lost 4 bases and 0 bases, in that order; junction bases with no gene match: 9. CDR3 amino acids: CASSSRVAGSSYEQYF. CDR3 sequence (DNA): TGTGCCAGCAGCTCCCGGGTAGCGGGCAGCTCCTACGAGCAGTACTTC.

This chain connects TRBV7-2 to TRBJ2-2; no clear D. The CDR3 covers 13 residues. CDR1 is SGHTA and CDR2 is FQGNSA in the germline V gene. Trimming removed 1 base at V and 8 bases at J, with 8 bases between. CDR3 sequence: CASSLGLLGELFF. DNA for the CDR3: TGTGCCAGCAGCTTAGGTCTGTTGGGGGAGCTGTTTTTT.

The chain recombines TRBV11-3 with TRBJ1-2; 10 bases match TRBD1. With V trimmed by 5 bases and J by 4 bases, 16 bases remained unmatched. Germline V gene sequence: CDR1 SGHNT, CDR2 YENEEA. This CDR3 is 18 amino acids long. CDR3: CASSPPGTGATRPYGYTF. The CDR3 bases are TGTGCCAGCAGCCCCCCAGGGACAGGGGCGACAAGGCCCTATGGCTACACCTTC.

In regard to this clone: At one end, the junction sequence differs from germline, possibly due to a read error. The V call is TRBV7-9, the J call TRBJ1-5; D is possibly TRBD1 (6 bases). The CDR3 totals 15 residues. Germline V gene lookup returns CDR1 SEHNR and CDR2 FQNEAQ (reference sequence). The chain's CDR3 is CASSSGQYSNQPQNF. CDR3 bases: TGTGCCAGCAGCTCGGGACAATATAGCAATCAGCCCCAGAATTTT.